The 25 T cell receptor beta chains listed next were all sequenced from one sample in a study of T cells in Graves' hyperthyroidism and ophthalmopathy. Amplification targeted TCR beta CDR3 regions from RNA transcripts. An initial round of RT-PCR targeting the TCR CDR3 relied on the HTBI primer set. Each CDR3 protein gets one entry after TCRdb re-called the multiplex PCR reads with MiXCR. The table lists some 600,000 distinct CDR3 sequences, roughly 14% of them singletons, with approximately 5.7% in the top ten. Sequences were obtained from blood. The receptors shown here come from a woman aged 25 to 39 with Graves' hyperthyroidism that later progressed to Graves' ophthalmopathy.

This clonotype was picked up many times. The chain recombines TRBV5-1 with TRBJ1-1; 7 nucleotides align to TRBD1. The CDR3 sequence is 15 residues long. From germline, CDR1 is SGHRS and CDR2 YFSETQ. J was trimmed by 5 bases and V by 0 bases; bases with no gene match: 7. As DNA, the CDR3 is TGCGCCAGCAGCTTGGAGAGACAGGGAGGAACTGAAGCTTTCTTT. As protein: CASSLERQGGTEAFF.

The chain joins TRBV12-3 or TRBV12-4 to TRBJ2-1; unclear D gene. The CDR3 covers 11 residues. Trimming pared 3 bases from V and 13 bases from J, leaving 10 bases between. The CDR3 sequence is CASSFGDGQFF. The DNA for the CDR3 is TGTGCCAGCAGTTTCGGAGACGGCCAGTTCTTC.

As to this clonotype: At one end, the junction sequence differs from germline, possibly due to a read error. The chain couples TRBV19 to TRBJ1-4; possibly TRBD1 for D (6 bases). CDR3 size: 14 residues. Germline values: CDR1 LNHDA, CDR2 SQIVND (reference sequence). In DNA form, the CDR3 reads TGTGCCAGTAGTATTCAGGGGAGGAGTGAAGAACTGTTTTTT. Translated, it gives CASSIQGRSEELFF.

The sample holds many counts of this clonotype. The CDR3 DNA reads TGTGCCAGCAGTCACAATAGCGGGAGGGGCTATGAGCAGTTCTTC. Protein: CASSHNSGRGYEQFF. The chain uses TRBV3-1 and TRBJ2-1; 11 positions agree with TRBD2. V gave up 6 bases and J gave up 8 bases; unmatched junction bases: 9. The CDR3 runs 15 residues. Looked up from germline, CDR1 is LGHDT and CDR2 is YNNKEL (reference sequence).

The chain combines TRBV5-1 with TRBJ1-1; no clear D. Trimming removed 0 bases from V and 5 bases from J, with 8 bases in between. The V gene's germline CDR1 is SGHRS and CDR2 YFSETQ. The CDR3 loop spans 13 amino acids. The CDR3 DNA reads TGCGCCAGCAGCTTGGTAACTCAAACTGAAGCTTTCTTT. Translating it yields CASSLVTQTEAFF.

This clonotype was observed at least ten times. V and J are TRBV14 and TRBJ2-1, with 9 bases identical to TRBD1. The CDR3 has 14 residues. V gave up 3 bases and J gave up 10 bases; unmatched junction bases: 7. Germline assignment: CDR1 SGHDN and CDR2 FVKESK. The CDR3 protein is CASSHWDRDREQFF. DNA for the CDR3: TGTGCCAGCAGCCACTGGGACAGGGACAGAGAGCAGTTCTTC.

Here the CDR3 DNA reads TGTGCCAGCAGGGGACTAGGTGTAGGAGAGACCCAGTACTTC. It yields the protein CASRGLGVGETQYF. The J gene is TRBJ2-5, the V gene TRBV2; 8 bases line up with TRBD2. This CDR3 contains 14 residues. Germline V gives CDR1 SNHLY, CDR2 FYNNEI. V shed 6 bases and J 4 bases; nucleotides not matched to a gene: 7.

There are many counts of this clonotype. The V gene is TRBV2, the J gene TRBJ2-3; either TRBD1 or TRBD2 may supply D (6 bases each). The CDR3 loop spans 15 amino acids. Germline assignment: CDR1 SNHLY and CDR2 FYNNEI. The germline V and J ends were trimmed by 10 bases and 6 bases, with 23 bases remaining between them. The CDR3 DNA reads TGTGCCACCCACGCCGGGACACCGGAGGGGGATACGCAGTATTTT. Amino acid sequence: CATHAGTPEGDTQYF.

The sample holds many counts of this clonotype. The chain is built from TRBV5-1 and TRBJ1-2; no clear D gene. Trimming pared 4 bases from V and 13 bases from J, leaving 17 bases between. The V gene's germline CDR1 is SGHRS and CDR2 YFSETQ. This CDR3 has 12 residues. Here the CDR3 DNA reads TGCGCCAGCAGCCCCGCTGGGATTTCGTTCACCTTC. This codes for CASSPAGISFTF.

This clonotype was detected many times. The rearrangement joins TRBV3-1 to TRBJ2-7; tentative D call: TRBD1 (6 bases). This CDR3 region has 15 residues. Germline V gene data show CDR1 as LGHDT and CDR2 as YNNKEL (reference sequence). V shed 5 bases and J shed 1 base, with 15 bases lying between them. CDR3 nucleotides: TGTGCCAGCAGCTTTTGGACAGACCTTTCCTACGAGCAGTACTTC. Translation gives CASSFWTDLSYEQYF.

CDR3 sequence (DNA): TGTGCCAGCAGCCAAGGAGGGGAAACGGGAAAACTGTTTTTT. As protein: CASSQGGETGKLFF. The chain has TRBV3-1 and TRBJ1-4, with TRBD1 as a possible D gene (5 bases). This CDR3 spans 14 amino acids. CDR1 is LGHDT, CDR2 YNNKEL, per germline (reference sequence). V dropped 1 base and J dropped 10 bases, with 13 bases sitting between them.

This clonotype has just a few counts. The J gene is TRBJ2-1, the V gene TRBV20-1; 12 bases line up with TRBD2. The germline gives CDR1 DFQATT, CDR2 SNEGSKA (reference sequence). The ends lost 5 bases at V and 8 bases at J; junction bases unmatched: 7. CDR3 length equals 14 residues. The CDR3 spells CSALEASGGDEQFF. The CDR3 nucleotides read TGCAGTGCTTTAGAGGCTAGCGGGGGGGATGAGCAGTTCTTC.

In regard to this clonotype: A much larger clone lies a single base off, so this may be a read error. The genes are TRBV7-8 and TRBJ2-1, with D maybe TRBD2 (5 bases). This CDR3 has 15 amino acids. V was pared by 2 bases and J by 2 bases, with 10 bases between. Per germline, CDR1 SGHVS and CDR2 FQNEAQ. The CDR3 spells CASSLLEGPYNEQFF. Here the CDR3 DNA reads TGTGCCAGCAGCTTATTAGAGGGCCCCTACAATGAGCAGTTCTTC.

This clonotype came up many times. J is TRBJ2-1 and V is TRBV12-3 or TRBV12-4; 10 nucleotides align to TRBD2. J was trimmed by 7 bases and V by 5 bases; bases with no gene match: 5. CDR3 length: 14 residues. The CDR3 region has the DNA TGTGCCAGCAGTCCCTCGACTAGCGGGAATGAGCAGTTCTTC. Translating gives CASSPSTSGNEQFF.

This clonotype was picked up many times. CDR3 bases: TGCAGTTCAGGGGCTGGAAACACCATATATTTT. The encoded protein is CSSGAGNTIYF. The chain has TRBV20-1 and TRBJ1-3; maybe TRBD1 (6 bases). Germline CDR1 is DFQATT and CDR2 is SNEGSKA (reference sequence). The ends were cut back, 8 bases at V and 2 bases at J, with 7 bases in the middle. This CDR3 is built from 11 residues.

Many counts were recorded for this clonotype. The V and J genes are TRBV6-1 and TRBJ2-2; 7 bases line up with TRBD1. Germline V lookup: CDR1 MNHNS, CDR2 SASEGT. The junction had 3 bases not matched to a gene; V was cut back by 5 bases and J by 0 bases. The CDR3 loop spans 15 amino acids. CDR3 region: CASSRQGANTGELFF. The CDR3 coding sequence is TGTGCCAGCAGTAGACAGGGAGCGAACACCGGGGAGCTGTTTTTT.

Comment on this clonotype: The junction departs from the called germline gene at one end, perhaps through a read error. The rearrangement joins TRBV10-3 to TRBJ1-1; no clear D. In germline, CDR1 is ENHRY, CDR2 SYGVKD. The CDR3 is 13 residues long. The CDR3 loop is CDISPGLNTEAFF. The DNA for the CDR3 is TGTGACATCAGTCCTGGACTGAACACTGAAGCGTTCTTT.

This clonotype was picked up a small number of times. The gene calls are TRBV7-3 and TRBJ2-3, with D possibly TRBD1 on 5 matching bases. Germline V gene lookup returns CDR1 SGHTA and CDR2 FQGTGA. V was pared by 5 bases and J by 2 bases, with 11 bases between. There are 14 residues in the CDR3. The CDR3 protein is CASSPGHHTDTQYF. CDR3 bases: TGTGCCAGCAGCCCTGGACACCACACAGATACGCAGTATTTT.

As regards this clonotype: A much bigger clone sits one base away, suggesting this may be a read error. The V gene is TRBV29-1, the J gene TRBJ1-5; D is possibly TRBD1 (5 bases). This CDR3 contains 15 residues. Germline lookup yields CDR1 SQVTM and CDR2 ANQGSEA. The CDR3 sequence is CSAQQELGSNQAQHF. The DNA for the CDR3 is TGCAGCGCCCAACAGGAGCTAGGTAGCAATCAGGCCCAGCATTTT. The full variable domain, with the rest looked up from reference TRBV29-1 and TRBJ1-5, is SAVISQKPSRDICQRGTSLTIQCQVDSQVTMMFWYRQQPGQSLTLIATANQGSEATYESGFVIDKFPISRPNLTFSTLTVSNMSPEDSSIYLCSAQQELGSNQAQHFGDGTRLSIL.

Of note for this clonotype: This may come from a read error, since a much larger clone is one base off. V is TRBV7-9 and J is TRBJ2-2; D might be TRBD1 or TRBD2, each matching 6 bases. The CDR3 contains 16 residues. V gave up 2 bases and J gave up 4 bases, with 14 bases separating them. The germline CDR1 and CDR2 sequences are SEHNR and FQNEAQ (reference sequence). This chain's CDR3 is CASSLRGLAGTGELFF. In DNA, the CDR3 is TGTGCCAGCAGCTTACGGGGGCTAGCAGGCACCGGGGAGCTGTTTTTT.

J is TRBJ2-7 and V is TRBV7-2; 9 nucleotides align to TRBD1. The CDR3 has 16 residues. Germline lookup yields CDR1 SGHTA and CDR2 FQGNSA. J was trimmed by 3 bases and V by 5 bases; bases with no gene match: 11. The CDR3 protein is CASSMRLPGQGYEQYF. For the CDR3, the DNA is TGTGCCAGCAGCATGAGGCTCCCGGGACAGGGCTACGAGCAGTACTTC.

The V call is TRBV20-1, the J call TRBJ2-5; the D gene is possibly TRBD2 (6 bases). The CDR3 spans 14 residues. V lost 2 bases to trimming and J lost 1 base, with 11 bases between them. The V gene's germline CDR1 is DFQATT and CDR2 SNEGSKA (reference sequence). CDR3 amino acids: CSARRDSLQETQYF. The CDR3 DNA is TGCAGTGCTAGACGGGACTCCCTCCAAGAGACCCAGTACTTC.

This clonotype has at least ten counts. The V gene is TRBV20-1, the J gene TRBJ2-6; 9 nucleotides line up with TRBD2. The germline gives CDR1 DFQATT, CDR2 SNEGSKA (reference sequence). V lost 4 bases and J lost 0; bases outside the gene matches: 7. The CDR3 extends over 17 amino acids. CDR3 in amino acids: CSATGLAQHSGANVLTF. The CDR3, as DNA: TGCAGTGCTACCGGACTAGCGCAACACTCTGGGGCCAACGTCCTGACTTTC.

This clonotype was recorded many times. The gene calls are TRBV28 and TRBJ2-3, with D perhaps matching TRBD2 (6 bases). Germline V gene sequence: CDR1 MDHEN, CDR2 SYDVKM. Trimming pared 5 bases from V and 2 bases from J, leaving 20 bases between. The CDR3 loop spans 17 amino acids. The CDR3 DNA sequence: TGTGCCAGCAGTGAAACCGGGACTGAGGGATCCACAGATACGCAGTATTTT. This translates into CASSETGTEGSTDTQYF.

This clonotype was observed a handful of times. The chain uses TRBV6-1 and TRBJ2-1, with 12 bases fitting TRBD2. Germline V CDR1 and CDR2: MNHNS, SASEGT. CDR3 length: 17 amino acids. Trimming cost V 4 bases and J 5 bases; bases outside gene matches: 9. CDR3 sequence: CASSVLSGLAGNNEQFF. DNA of the CDR3: TGTGCCAGCAGTGTCCTATCGGGACTAGCGGGCAACAATGAGCAGTTCTTC.